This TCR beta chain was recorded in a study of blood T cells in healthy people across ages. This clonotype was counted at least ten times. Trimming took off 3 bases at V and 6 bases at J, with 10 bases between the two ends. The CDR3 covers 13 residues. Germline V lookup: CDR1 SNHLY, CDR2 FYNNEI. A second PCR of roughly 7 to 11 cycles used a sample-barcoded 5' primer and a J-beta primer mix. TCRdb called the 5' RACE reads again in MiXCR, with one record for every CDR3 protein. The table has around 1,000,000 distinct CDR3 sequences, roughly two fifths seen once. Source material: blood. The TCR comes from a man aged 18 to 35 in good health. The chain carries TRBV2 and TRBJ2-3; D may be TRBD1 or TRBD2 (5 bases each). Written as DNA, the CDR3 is TGTGCCAGCAGTGATGGGACCGGGGATACGCAGTATTTT. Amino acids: CASSDGTGDTQYF.